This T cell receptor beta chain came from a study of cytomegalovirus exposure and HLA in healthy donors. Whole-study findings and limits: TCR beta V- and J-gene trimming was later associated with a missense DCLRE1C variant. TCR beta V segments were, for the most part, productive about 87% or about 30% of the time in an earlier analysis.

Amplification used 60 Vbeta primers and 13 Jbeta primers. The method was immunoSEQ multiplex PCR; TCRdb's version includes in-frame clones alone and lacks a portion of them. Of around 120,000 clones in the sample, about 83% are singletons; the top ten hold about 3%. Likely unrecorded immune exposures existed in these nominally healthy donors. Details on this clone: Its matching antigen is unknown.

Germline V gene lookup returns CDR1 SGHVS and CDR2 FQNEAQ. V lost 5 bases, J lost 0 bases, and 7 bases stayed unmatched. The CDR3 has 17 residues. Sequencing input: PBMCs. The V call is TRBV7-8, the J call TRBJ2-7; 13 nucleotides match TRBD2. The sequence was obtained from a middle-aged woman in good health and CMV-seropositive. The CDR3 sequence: CASSRLAGGASSYEQYF. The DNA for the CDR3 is TGTGCCAGCAGCAGACTAGCGGGAGGTGCCTCCTCCTACGAGCAGTACTTC.